A selection of T cell receptor beta chains follows, all from one sample in a study of T cells in Graves' hyperthyroidism and ophthalmopathy. TCRdb analysed the multiplex PCR reads with MiXCR anew, one entry per CDR3 protein. Seen here are more than 300,000 distinct CDR3 sequences, about a fifth observed once, and the top ten hold around 40%. The sample was blood. Every receptor here comes from a man between 18 and 29 years old with Graves' ophthalmopathy. CDR3s include the opening cysteine and the closing phenylalanine or tryptophan. The D gene is left open where the match is weak. The size entry is marked missing in some rows and otherwise reads once, few, many or a size class.

V: TRBV29-1; J: TRBJ1-1; D: -; size: -; CDR3: CSVVVIWRRGAGTEAFF; DNA: TGCAGCGTTGTTGTCATATGGCGCAGGGGTGCGGGCACTGAAGCTTTCTTT
V: TRBV5-5; J: TRBJ2-7; D: TRBD2; size: few; CDR3: CASTLRLAENYEQYF; DNA: TGTGCCAGCACCTTGAGACTAGCGGAGAACTACGAGCAGTACTTC
V: TRBV11-2; J: TRBJ1-2; D: TRBD1; size: many; CDR3: CASSFVPGQGYYGYTF; DNA: TGTGCCAGCAGCTTTGTACCGGGACAGGGATACTATGGCTACACCTTC
V: TRBV12-3/TRBV12-4; J: TRBJ2-1; D: TRBD1; size: many; CDR3: CASSLWDREYNEQFF; DNA: TGTGCCAGCAGTTTGTGGGACAGGGAGTACAATGAGCAGTTCTTC
V: TRBV9; J: TRBJ2-1; D: -; size: many; CDR3: CASGPSGAGNEQFF; DNA: TGTGCCAGCGGGCCCTCTGGGGCGGGGAATGAGCAGTTCTTC
V: TRBV19; J: TRBJ1-5; D: TRBD1; size: few; CDR3: CASTTDRFNQPQHF; DNA: TGTGCCAGTACCACGGACAGGTTCAATCAGCCCCAGCATTTT
V: TRBV6-1; J: TRBJ2-7; D: -; size: many; CDR3: CASRPGGPYEQYF; DNA: TGTGCCAGCAGGCCCGGGGGCCCCTACGAGCAGTACTTC
V: TRBV7-9; J: TRBJ2-1; D: TRBD2; size: -; CDR3: CASSSPRTSSSYNEQFF; DNA: TGTGCCAGCAGCTCCCCCCGGACTAGCAGCTCCTACAATGAGCAGTTCTTC
V: TRBV3-1; J: TRBJ2-7; D: TRBD1; size: few; CDR3: CASSQDSRTGVYEQYF; DNA: TGTGCCAGCAGCCAAGATTCCCGGACAGGAGTGTACGAGCAGTACTTC
V: TRBV6-1; J: TRBJ1-5; D: TRBD1; size: many; CDR3: CASSAEDRANQPQHF; DNA: TGTGCCAGCAGTGCAGAGGACAGGGCCAATCAGCCCCAGCATTTT
V: TRBV7-6; J: TRBJ1-5; D: -; size: many; CDR3: CASSRTSNQPQHF; DNA: TGTGCCAGCAGCCGTACTAGCAATCAGCCCCAGCATTTT
V: TRBV6-1; J: TRBJ2-7; D: TRBD1; size: -; CDR3: CASSTRTGTYEQYF; DNA: TGTGCCAGCAGTACCCGGACAGGCACCTACGAGCAGTACTTC
V: TRBV5-1; J: TRBJ2-2; D: -; size: many; CDR3: CASSPQGNTGELFF; DNA: TGCGCCAGCAGCCCGCAGGGGAACACCGGGGAGCTGTTTTTT
V: TRBV2; J: TRBJ1-5; D: TRBD1; size: -; CDR3: CASSRHRGPEQPQHF; DNA: TGTGCCAGCAGTCGGCACAGGGGGCCGGAGCAGCCCCAGCATTTT
V: TRBV10-3; J: TRBJ2-1; D: TRBD2; size: once; CDR3: CAISEAAGGPYNEQFF; DNA: TGTGCCATCAGTGAGGCCGCGGGGGGGCCCTACAATGAGCAGTTCTTC
V: TRBV13; J: TRBJ1-4; D: -; size: many; CDR3: CASSVKGMANEKLFF; DNA: TGTGCCAGCAGCGTGAAGGGGATGGCTAATGAAAAACTGTTTTTT
V: TRBV11-3; J: TRBJ2-2; D: TRBD2; size: many; CDR3: CASSFSGVNTGELFF; DNA: TGTGCCAGCAGCTTTAGCGGGGTGAACACCGGGGAGCTGTTTTTT
V: TRBV5-1; J: TRBJ1-2; D: -; size: -; CDR3: CASSKRDGPTYYGYTF; DNA: TGCGCCAGCAGCAAAAGGGACGGCCCGACCTACTATGGCTACACCTTC
V: TRBV24-1; J: TRBJ2-3; D: -; size: once; CDR3: CATSDPGRGPSTDTQYF; DNA: TGTGCCACCAGTGACCCCGGCCGGGGGCCTAGCACAGATACGCAGTATTTT
V: TRBV27; J: TRBJ1-3; D: -; size: -; CDR3: CASSGFPGNTIYF; DNA: TGTGCCAGCAGTGGATTCCCTGGAAACACCATATATTTT
V: TRBV7-2; J: TRBJ2-1; D: TRBD1; size: -; CDR3: CASSLASAGQGLASYNEQFF; DNA: TGTGCCAGCAGCTTAGCATCGGCGGGACAGGGGTTAGCCTCCTACAATGAGCAGTTCTTC
V: TRBV7-9; J: TRBJ2-6; D: -; size: many; CDR3: CASSSPHSGANVLTF; DNA: TGTGCCAGCAGCTCCCCTCACTCTGGGGCCAACGTCCTGACTTTC
V: TRBV27; J: TRBJ1-6; D: -; size: -; CDR3: CASRQGRSYNSPLHF; DNA: TGTGCCAGCAGACAGGGACGCTCCTATAATTCACCCCTCCACTTT
V: TRBV2; J: TRBJ1-6; D: -; size: many; CDR3: CASSPGPQGNSPLHF; DNA: TGTGCCAGCAGTCCGGGACCCCAGGGGAATTCACCCCTCCACTTT
V: TRBV29-1; J: TRBJ2-1; D: TRBD2; size: -; CDR3: CSVERSGRDEQFF; DNA: TGCAGCGTTGAGCGTAGCGGGAGAGATGAGCAGTTCTTC
V: TRBV25-1; J: TRBJ2-3; D: TRBD2; size: -; CDR3: CASSLTAGGGTDTQYF; DNA: TGTGCCAGCAGCCTAACGGCGGGGGGGGGCACAGATACGCAGTATTTT
V: TRBV29-1; J: TRBJ1-1; D: -; size: once; CDR3: CSVSGVLNTEAFF; DNA: TGCAGCGTCTCAGGGGTCCTGAACACTGAAGCTTTCTTT
V: TRBV6-5; J: TRBJ1-1; D: -; size: few; CDR3: CASSYSRGGETWNTEAFF; DNA: TGTGCCAGCAGTTACTCGAGAGGGGGGGAAACCTGGAACACTGAAGCTTTCTTT
V: TRBV20-1; J: TRBJ1-6; D: TRBD1; size: -; CDR3: CSARGLGQGSSPLHF; DNA: TGCAGTGCTAGAGGGCTGGGACAGGGGAGTTCACCCCTCCACTTT
V: TRBV3-1; J: TRBJ1-2; D: TRBD1; size: many; CDR3: CASSQPTGGFGYTF; DNA: TGTGCCAGCAGCCAACCCACAGGGGGTTTTGGCTACACCTTC
V: TRBV7-8; J: TRBJ1-1; D: -; size: many; CDR3: CASSLAFGGTEAFF; DNA: TGTGCCAGCAGCTTAGCGTTTGGAGGTACTGAAGCTTTCTTT
V: TRBV27; J: TRBJ2-7; D: -; size: few; CDR3: CASSLSIQVSYEQYF; DNA: TGTGCCAGCAGTTTATCGATCCAGGTCTCCTACGAGCAGTACTTC
V: TRBV27; J: TRBJ1-2; D: TRBD1; size: -; CDR3: CATAKQGGYGYTF; DNA: TGTGCCACGGCTAAACAGGGGGGCTATGGCTACACCTTC
V: TRBV7-2; J: TRBJ2-3; D: -; size: many; CDR3: CASSIGSEDTQYF; DNA: TGTGCCAGCAGCATTGGGAGCGAAGATACGCAGTATTTT
V: TRBV3-1; J: TRBJ1-5; D: -; size: many; CDR3: CASSPGAGGQPQHF; DNA: TGTGCCAGCAGCCCGGGAGCAGGTGGACAGCCCCAGCATTTT
V: TRBV7-9; J: TRBJ2-5; D: TRBD1; size: few; CDR3: CASSKLWTGEETQYF; DNA: TGTGCCAGCAGCAAGCTCTGGACAGGGGAAGAGACCCAGTACTTC